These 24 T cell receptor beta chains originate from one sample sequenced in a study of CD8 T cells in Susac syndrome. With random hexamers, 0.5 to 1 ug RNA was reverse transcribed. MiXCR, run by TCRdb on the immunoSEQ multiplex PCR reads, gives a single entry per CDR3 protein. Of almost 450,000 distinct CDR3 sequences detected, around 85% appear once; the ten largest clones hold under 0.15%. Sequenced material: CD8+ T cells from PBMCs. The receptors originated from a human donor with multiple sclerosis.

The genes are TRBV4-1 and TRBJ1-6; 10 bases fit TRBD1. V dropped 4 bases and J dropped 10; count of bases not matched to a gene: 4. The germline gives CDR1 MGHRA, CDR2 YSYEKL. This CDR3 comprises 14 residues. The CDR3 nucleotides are TGCGCCAGCAGCCTGGGACAGGGGCAATCACCCCTCCACTTT. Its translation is CASSLGQGQSPLHF.

In DNA form, the CDR3 reads TGTGCCAGCAGCCCTACTAGCGGGAGGGAGACCCAGTACTTC. As protein: CASSPTSGRETQYF. The chain employs TRBV28 and TRBJ2-5; 12 bases align to TRBD2. V shed 6 bases and J 5 bases; nucleotides not matched to a gene: 4. Germline CDR1 reads MDHEN; CDR2 reads SYDVKM. This CDR3 region has 14 residues.

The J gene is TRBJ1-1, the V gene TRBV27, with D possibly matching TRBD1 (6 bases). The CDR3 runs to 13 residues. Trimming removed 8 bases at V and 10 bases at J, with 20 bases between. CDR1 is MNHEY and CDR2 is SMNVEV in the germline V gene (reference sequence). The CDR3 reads CASQTGTSFPAFF. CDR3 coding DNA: TGTGCCAGCCAGACCGGGACAAGTTTTCCAGCTTTCTTT.

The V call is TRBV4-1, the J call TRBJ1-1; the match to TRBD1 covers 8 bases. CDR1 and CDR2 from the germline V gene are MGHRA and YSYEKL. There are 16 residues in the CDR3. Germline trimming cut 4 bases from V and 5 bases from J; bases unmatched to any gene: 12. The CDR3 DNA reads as TGCGCCAGCAGCCTAGGAACAGGGGGAGTAAAGACTGAAGCTTTCTTT. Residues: CASSLGTGGVKTEAFF.

The CDR3 here is CASSSVGGENEQYF. In DNA, the CDR3 is TGTGCCAGCAGCTCGGTGGGGGGTGAGAACGAGCAGTACTTC. J is TRBJ2-7 and V is TRBV7-8; a weak D match, TRBD2 (6 bases). With 4 bases removed from V and 5 bases from J, the gap between germline ends came to 15 bases. There are 14 residues in the CDR3. Germline CDR1 reads SGHVS; CDR2 reads FQNEAQ.

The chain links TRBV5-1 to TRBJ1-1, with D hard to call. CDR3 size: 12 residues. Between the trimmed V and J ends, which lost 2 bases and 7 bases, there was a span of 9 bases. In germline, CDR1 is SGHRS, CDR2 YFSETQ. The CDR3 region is CASSFRGGEAFF. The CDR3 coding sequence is TGCGCCAGCAGCTTTCGTGGTGGTGAAGCTTTCTTT.

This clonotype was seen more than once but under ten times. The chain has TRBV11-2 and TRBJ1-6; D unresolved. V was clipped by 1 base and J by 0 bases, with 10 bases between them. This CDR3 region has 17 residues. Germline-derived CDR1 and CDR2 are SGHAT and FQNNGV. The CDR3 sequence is CASSLGGESSYNSPLHF. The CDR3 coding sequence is TGTGCCAGCAGCTTAGGGGGAGAAAGCTCCTATAATTCACCCCTCCACTTT. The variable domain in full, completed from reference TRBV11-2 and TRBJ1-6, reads EAGVAQSPRYKIIEKRQSVAFWCNPISGHATLYWYQQILGQGPKLLIQFQNNGVVDDSQLPKDRFSAERLKGVDSTLKIQPAKLEDSAVYLCASSLGGESSYNSPLHFGNGTRLTVT.

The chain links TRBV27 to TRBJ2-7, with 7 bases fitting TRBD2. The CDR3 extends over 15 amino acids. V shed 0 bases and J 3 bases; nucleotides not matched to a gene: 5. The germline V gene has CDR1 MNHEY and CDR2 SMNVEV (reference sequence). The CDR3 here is CASSLSNTGGYEQYF. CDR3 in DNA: TGTGCCAGCAGTTTATCGAACACGGGAGGCTACGAGCAGTACTTC.

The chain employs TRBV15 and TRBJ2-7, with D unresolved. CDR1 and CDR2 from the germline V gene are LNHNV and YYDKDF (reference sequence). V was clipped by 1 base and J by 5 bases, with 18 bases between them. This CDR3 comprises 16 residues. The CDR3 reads CATSRGRHIPLHEQYF. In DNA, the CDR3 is TGTGCCACCAGCAGAGGCAGACATATCCCTCTCCACGAGCAGTACTTC.

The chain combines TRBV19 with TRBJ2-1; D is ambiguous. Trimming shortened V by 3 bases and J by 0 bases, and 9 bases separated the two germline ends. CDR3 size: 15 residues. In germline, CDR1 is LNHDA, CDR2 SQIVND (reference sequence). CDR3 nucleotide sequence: TGTGCCAGTAGTATGGCCCCTAGCTCCTACAATGAGCAGTTCTTC. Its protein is CASSMAPSSYNEQFF.

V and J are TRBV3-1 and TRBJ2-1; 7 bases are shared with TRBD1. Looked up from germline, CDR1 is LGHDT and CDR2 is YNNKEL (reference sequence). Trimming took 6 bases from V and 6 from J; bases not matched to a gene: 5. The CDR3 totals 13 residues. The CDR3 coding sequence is TGTGCCAGCAGTTTGACAGGGCTCAATGAGCAGTTCTTC. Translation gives CASSLTGLNEQFF.

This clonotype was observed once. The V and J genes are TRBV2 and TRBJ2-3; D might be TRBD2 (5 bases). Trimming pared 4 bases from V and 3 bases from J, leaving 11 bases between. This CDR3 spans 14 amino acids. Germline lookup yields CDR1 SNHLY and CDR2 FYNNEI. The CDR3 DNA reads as TGTGCCAGCAGTGCCGGACTTATAACAGATACGCAGTATTTT. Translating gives CASSAGLITDTQYF.

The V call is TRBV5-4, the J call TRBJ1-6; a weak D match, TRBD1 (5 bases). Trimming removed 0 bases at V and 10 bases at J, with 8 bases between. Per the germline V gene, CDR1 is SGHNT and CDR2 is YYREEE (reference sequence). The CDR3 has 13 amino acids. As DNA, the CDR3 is TGTGCCAGCAGCTTGGTTGAGGGGTCACCCCTCCACTTT. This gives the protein CASSLVEGSPLHF.

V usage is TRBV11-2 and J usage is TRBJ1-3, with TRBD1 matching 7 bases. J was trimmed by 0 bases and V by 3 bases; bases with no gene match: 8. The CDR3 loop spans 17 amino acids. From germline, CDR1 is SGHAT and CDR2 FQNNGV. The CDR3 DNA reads TGTGCCAGCAGCTTTTTCTGGGACAGCACCTCTGGAAACACCATATATTTT. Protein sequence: CASSFFWDSTSGNTIYF.

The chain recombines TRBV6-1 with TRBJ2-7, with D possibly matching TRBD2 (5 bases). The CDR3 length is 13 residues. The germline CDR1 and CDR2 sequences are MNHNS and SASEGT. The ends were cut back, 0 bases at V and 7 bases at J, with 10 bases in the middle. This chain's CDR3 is CASSEASTGEQYF. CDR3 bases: TGTGCCAGCAGTGAAGCTTCCACGGGGGAGCAGTACTTC.

The CDR3 DNA is TGTGCCAGCAGTTACGGATCCAGTGGGGGGACCCAGTACTTC. Translation gives CASSYGSSGGTQYF. V is TRBV6-5 and J is TRBJ2-5; D may correspond to TRBD1 or TRBD2 (5 bases each). CDR1 and CDR2 (germline): MNHEY, SVGAGI. Trimming stripped 2 bases from V and 7 bases from J, with 14 bases between. The CDR3 is 14 amino acids.

CDR3 loop: CASSTGQGKETQYF. CDR3 coding DNA: TGTGCCAGCAGTACTGGACAGGGGAAAGAGACCCAGTACTTC. The chain is built from TRBV27 and TRBJ2-5, with TRBD1 matching 9 bases. The CDR3 totals 14 residues. Germline trimming cut 5 bases from V and 3 bases from J; bases unmatched to any gene: 4. Germline V gives CDR1 MNHEY, CDR2 SMNVEV (reference sequence).

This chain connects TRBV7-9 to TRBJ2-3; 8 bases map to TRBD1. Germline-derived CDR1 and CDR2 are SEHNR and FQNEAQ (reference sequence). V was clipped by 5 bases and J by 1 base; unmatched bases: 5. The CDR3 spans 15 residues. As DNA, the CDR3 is TGTGCCAGCAGCATCCCAGGGGGCCGCACAGATACGCAGTATTTT. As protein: CASSIPGGRTDTQYF.

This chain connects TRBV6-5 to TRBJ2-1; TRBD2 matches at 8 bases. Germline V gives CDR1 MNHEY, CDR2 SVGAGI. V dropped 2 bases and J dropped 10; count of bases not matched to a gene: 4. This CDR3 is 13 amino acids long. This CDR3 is CASSYGVAGEQFF. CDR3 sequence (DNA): TGTGCCAGCAGTTACGGTGTAGCGGGGGAGCAGTTCTTC.

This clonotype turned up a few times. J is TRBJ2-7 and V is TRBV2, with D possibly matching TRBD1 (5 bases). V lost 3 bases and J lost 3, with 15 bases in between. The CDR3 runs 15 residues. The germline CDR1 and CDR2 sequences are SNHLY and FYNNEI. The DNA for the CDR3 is TGTGCCAGCAGTGAGGCTGGGCAGGGTATCTACGAGCAGTACTTC. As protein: CASSEAGQGIYEQYF.

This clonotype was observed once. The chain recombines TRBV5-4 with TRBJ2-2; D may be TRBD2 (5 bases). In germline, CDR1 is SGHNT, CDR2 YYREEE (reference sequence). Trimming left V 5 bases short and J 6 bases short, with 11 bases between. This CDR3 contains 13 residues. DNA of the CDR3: TGTGCCAGCAGGCCCGCGGACTCCGGGGAGCTGTTTTTT. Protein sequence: CASRPADSGELFF.

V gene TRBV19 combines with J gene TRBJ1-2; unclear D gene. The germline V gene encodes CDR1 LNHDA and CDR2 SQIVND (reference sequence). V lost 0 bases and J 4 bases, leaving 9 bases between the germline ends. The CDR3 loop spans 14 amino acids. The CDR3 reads CASSIDPSSYGYTF. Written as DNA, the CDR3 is TGTGCCAGTAGTATAGACCCCAGCTCCTATGGCTACACCTTC.

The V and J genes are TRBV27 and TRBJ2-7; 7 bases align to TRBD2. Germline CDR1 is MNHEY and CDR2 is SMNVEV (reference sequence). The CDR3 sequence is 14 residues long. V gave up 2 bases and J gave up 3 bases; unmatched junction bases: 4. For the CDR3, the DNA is TGTGCCAGCAGTTTAACTAGCGCGATCTACGAGCAGTACTTC. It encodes CASSLTSAIYEQYF.

The CDR3 protein is CASRSVIGHMNTEAFF. Here the CDR3 DNA reads TGTGCCAGCAGATCTGTAATAGGACACATGAACACTGAAGCTTTCTTT. This rearrangement joins TRBV28 to TRBJ1-1, with a possible D match to TRBD1 (5 bases). The CDR3 runs to 16 residues. V dropped 6 bases and J dropped 0 bases, with 17 bases sitting between them. CDR1 and CDR2 (germline): MDHEN, SYDVKM. The full variable domain, its missing parts supplied by reference TRBV28 and TRBJ1-1, is DVKVTQSSRYLVKRTGEKVFLECVQDMDHENMFWYRQDPGLGLRLIYFSYDVKMKEKGDIPEGYSVSREKKERFSLILESASTNQTSMYLCASRSVIGHMNTEAFFGQGTRLTVV.